Shown below are 12 T cell receptor beta chains from a single sample sequenced in a study of beta chain features in type 1 diabetes. What was sequenced were expressed TCRB transcripts, since all of the isolated RNA had been reverse transcribed. TCRdb's table, derived via immunoSEQ multiplex PCR, lists solely in-frame clones and lacks some. The sample holds about 220,000 clones, under 13% seen once. Sample: central memory CD4+ T cells from blood. The receptors were sampled from a man younger than 35 in good health.

The J gene is TRBJ2-7, the V gene TRBV7-9, with D tentatively TRBD2 (7 bases). Trimming left V 5 bases short and J 5 bases short, with 19 bases between. Germline V gene sequence: CDR1 SEHNR, CDR2 FQNEAQ (reference sequence). The CDR3 is 15 amino acids. The CDR3 reads CASSNPYREGNEQYF. The CDR3 region has the DNA TGTGCCAGCAGCAATCCATACAGGGAGGGAAACGAGCAGTACTTC.

The chain uses TRBV27 and TRBJ2-2, with TRBD2 matching 8 bases. The CDR3 totals 15 residues. Losses at the gene ends were 4 bases for V and 4 bases for J; bases not matched to a gene: 5. CDR1 is MNHEY and CDR2 is SMNVEV in the germline V gene (reference sequence). The CDR3 protein is CASSSGTRGTGELFF. The DNA of the CDR3 is TGTGCCAGCAGTTCCGGGACTAGGGGCACCGGGGAGCTGTTTTTT.

The chain carries TRBV9 and TRBJ2-1; 7 bases are a match to TRBD1. Germline lookup yields CDR1 SGDLS and CDR2 YYNGEE. J gave up 6 bases and V 3 bases, and 9 bases lay outside the gene matches. The CDR3 extends over 15 amino acids. CDR3 coding DNA: TGTGCCAGCAGCGGCAACAGGGGATGGGTCAATGAGCAGTTCTTC. This sequence encodes CASSGNRGWVNEQFF.

This clone turned up a few times. V is TRBV19 and J is TRBJ1-1, with D tentatively TRBD1 (6 bases). Deletions cut 10 bases from V and 3 bases from J, with 15 bases between. Germline loops: CDR1 LNHDA, CDR2 SQIVND (reference sequence). There are 13 residues in the CDR3. This CDR3 is CATKGRGDTEAFF. The CDR3 DNA reads as TGTGCCACGAAGGGCAGGGGAGACACTGAAGCTTTCTTT.

This clone was seen repeatedly, ten times or more. V gene TRBV7-2 combines with J gene TRBJ2-7, with 7 bases aligning to TRBD2. The J segment lost 0 bases and the V segment lost 7 bases, leaving 6 bases of the junction unmatched. CDR1 and CDR2 from the germline V gene are SGHTA and FQGNSA. The CDR3 is 14 residues long. CDR3 loop: CASTRGGSSYEQYF. In nucleotides, the CDR3 is TGTGCCAGCACCCGGGGCGGGAGCTCCTACGAGCAGTACTTC. Together with reference TRBV7-2 and TRBJ2-7, the CDR3 gives the full variable domain: GAGVSQSPSNKVTEKGKDVELRCDPISGHTALYWYRQSLGQGLEFLIYFQGNSAPDKSGLPSDRFSAERTGGSVSTLTIQRTQQEDSAVYLCASTRGGSSYEQYFGPGTRLTVT.

A few counts support this clone. V gene TRBV28 combines with J gene TRBJ2-5, with TRBD2 identical over 7 bases. Germline CDR1 reads MDHEN; CDR2 reads SYDVKM. The CDR3 totals 15 residues. The ends lost 6 bases at V and 9 bases at J; junction bases unmatched: 16. In nucleotides, the CDR3 is TGTGCCAGCAGATCGAGCGGGAAGGATCGGGTGGCCCAGTACTTC. Translation gives CASRSSGKDRVAQYF.

The V gene is TRBV11-3, the J gene TRBJ1-5; D possibly corresponds to TRBD1 (5 bases). Trimming took 5 bases from V and 5 from J, leaving 16 bases between them. This CDR3 contains 15 residues. Germline CDR1 is SGHNT and CDR2 is YENEEA. CDR3 residues: CASSQFPGNYQPQHF. The DNA for the CDR3 is TGTGCCAGCAGCCAATTCCCAGGGAACTATCAGCCCCAGCATTTT.

Ten or more counts support this clone. The chain couples TRBV7-9 to TRBJ1-2, with 7 nucleotides matching TRBD1. The trim removed 2 bases at V and 8 bases at J, leaving 2 bases unmatched. This CDR3 has 12 amino acids. The germline gives CDR1 SEHNR, CDR2 FQNEAQ (reference sequence). In nucleotides, the CDR3 is TGTGCCAGCAGCTTAACAGGGGAGGGCTACACCTTC. Protein: CASSLTGEGYTF.

This clone was seen only a few times. The CDR3 loop is CASSEVQGDPFGYTF. In nucleotides, the CDR3 is TGTGCCAGCAGTGAAGTTCAAGGGGACCCCTTCGGCTACACCTTC. The chain links TRBV6-1 to TRBJ1-2, with D possibly being TRBD1 (5 bases). Germline V gene data show CDR1 as MNHNS and CDR2 as SASEGT. CDR3 length equals 15 residues. Trimming stripped 1 base from V and 8 bases from J, with 17 bases between.

Concerning this clone: Additional DNA sequences in this sample encode the identical CDR3. This chain joins TRBV29-1 and TRBJ2-1; D gene uncertain. The V and J ends lost 5 bases and 0 bases respectively, with 2 bases between them. Germline CDR1 SQVTM, CDR2 ANQGSEA. This CDR3 is 11 amino acids long. The CDR3, as DNA: TGCAGCGTTACCTCCTACAATGAGCAGTTCTTC. Its protein is CSVTSYNEQFF.

This clone was seen a handful of times. The chain recombines TRBV5-5 with TRBJ1-1; D is perhaps TRBD1 (6 bases). CDR3 length: 13 residues. Germline CDR1 is SGHKS and CDR2 is YYEKEE (reference sequence). V was cut by 3 bases and J by 4 bases, with 10 bases left in between. CDR3 in amino acids: CASSSHRATEAFF. CDR3 coding DNA: TGTGCCAGCAGCTCCCACAGGGCCACTGAAGCTTTCTTT.

The CDR3 DNA sequence: TGCGCCAGCACCACCCACCTCCGGCACACCCCCGGGGAGCTGTTTTTT. It is translated as CASTTHLRHTPGELFF. The chain recombines TRBV23-1 with TRBJ2-2, with D unclear. TRBV23-1 is an open reading frame whose function is uncertain. The CDR3 runs to 16 residues. Trimming stripped 7 bases from V and 6 bases from J, with 21 bases between.